This TCR beta chain is drawn from a study of blood T cell repertoires in COVID-19. Across the study: Samples came from the United States, Italy and Spain, spanning acute and convalescent COVID-19. In each case, the material was cDNA or gDNA derived from T cells, B-cell-depleted T cells, or PBMCs.

Deletions cut 0 bases from V and 8 bases from J, with 17 bases between. The CDR3 extends over 16 amino acids. The V gene's germline CDR1 is SGHTS and CDR2 YDEGEE. In the authors' methods: Counts of nucleated cells, estimated from reference gene primer amplification, were obtained. Sequencing used immunoSEQ multiplex PCR; TCRdb keeps in-frame clones, though not all of them. V and J calls and clone size are as listed in that table; D and trimming were resolved from the DNA. This table holds some 200,000 clones, around 82% found once. This clone was picked up a small number of times. The specimen was peripheral blood. This chain joins TRBV5-8 and TRBJ1-4; maybe TRBD1 (5 bases). The receptor was derived from a woman older than 75 with acute or convalescent COVID-19. This CDR3 reads CASSLGTGVKEEKLFF. In DNA, the CDR3 is TGTGCCAGCAGCTTGGGAACGGGGGTGAAAGAGGAAAAACTGTTTTTT.